The 8 T cell receptor beta chains in this list originate from one sample, sequenced in a study of blood T cell repertoires in COVID-19. This table comes from immunoSEQ multiplex PCR, and its TCRdb copy is limited to in-frame clones, with some not included. The sample consists of about 290,000 clones, over 85% of them appearing once. Sequenced material: peripheral blood. These receptors were collected from a woman aged 30 to 39 with COVID-19, enrolled during active disease.

The chain couples TRBV28 to TRBJ1-1; no clear D. V lost 7 bases to trimming and J lost 2 bases, with 11 bases between them. This CDR3 spans 13 amino acids. CDR1 and CDR2 from the germline V gene are MDHEN and SYDVKM. CDR3 protein: CASTLHSNTEAFF. The CDR3 DNA is TGTGCCAGCACCCTTCACAGTAACACTGAAGCTTTCTTT. The variable domain in full, with the rest retrieved from reference TRBV28 and TRBJ1-1, is DVKVTQSSRYLVKRTGEKVFLECVQDMDHENMFWYRQDPGLGLRLIYFSYDVKMKEKGDIPEGYSVSREKKERFSLILESASTNQTSMYLCASTLHSNTEAFFGQGTRLTVV.

V gene TRBV3-1 (or the pseudogene TRBV3-2) combines with J gene TRBJ1-1; D remains ambiguous. V lost 5 bases and J lost 1, with 14 bases in between. This CDR3 contains 15 residues. Germline-derived CDR1 and CDR2 are LGHDT and YNNKEL (reference sequence). CDR3 residues: CASSSPHAGNTEAFF. CDR3 nucleotide sequence: TGTGCCAGCAGCAGCCCGCATGCGGGGAACACTGAAGCTTTCTTT.

The chain joins TRBV27 to TRBJ1-3, with TRBD1 identical over 12 bases. V lost 3 bases, J lost 9 bases, and 3 bases stayed unmatched. Germline V gene sequence: CDR1 MNHEY, CDR2 SMNVEV (reference sequence). This CDR3 is 14 amino acids long. The DNA of the CDR3 is TGTGCCAGCAGTTTGGGACAGGGGGCGGCCACCATATATTTT. This translates into CASSLGQGAATIYF.

The chain recombines TRBV15 with TRBJ1-6; the D is unclear. V gave up 0 bases and J gave up 10 bases, with 10 bases separating them. The germline V gene encodes CDR1 LNHNV and CDR2 YYDKDF (reference sequence). There are 14 residues in the CDR3. CDR3 sequence: CATSRDGFGSPLHF. CDR3 DNA sequence: TGTGCCACCAGCAGAGATGGGTTCGGGTCACCCCTCCACTTT. Full variable domain (remainder filled in from reference TRBV15 and TRBJ1-6): DAMVIQNPRYQVTQFGKPVTLSCSQTLNHNVMYWYQQKSSQAPKLLFHYYDKDFNNEADTPDNFQSRRPNTSFCFLDIRSPGLGDTAMYLCATSRDGFGSPLHFGNGTRLTVT.

The rearrangement joins TRBV19 to TRBJ2-7; tentative D call: TRBD1 (5 bases). The CDR3 has 14 residues. Per germline, CDR1 LNHDA and CDR2 SQIVND (reference sequence). V was clipped by 6 bases and J by 3 bases, with 15 bases between them. The CDR3 region has the DNA TGTGCCAGTAGCCCCACCGGACACCACTACGAGCAGTACTTC. Protein: CASSPTGHHYEQYF.

This clone was detected only once. The rearrangement links TRBV7-2 to TRBJ2-5; 10 nucleotides match TRBD1. Germline loops: CDR1 SGHTA, CDR2 FQGNSA. The CDR3 totals 13 residues. V lost 6 bases, J lost 5 bases, and 3 bases stayed unmatched. CDR3 region: CASRTGGRETQYF. In DNA form, the CDR3 reads TGTGCCAGCAGGACAGGGGGCCGGGAGACCCAGTACTTC.

The table lists this clone with a few counts. This chain uses TRBV9 with TRBJ2-7; 7 positions agree with TRBD1. CDR1 SGDLS and CDR2 YYNGEE come from the germline V gene. Trimming removed 7 bases from V and 2 bases from J; junction bases left unmatched: 9. The CDR3 is 14 residues long. In nucleotides, the CDR3 is TGTGCCAGCTCATTGGGGGACAGTACCTACGAGCAGTACTTC. Its protein product is CASSLGDSTYEQYF.

The chain uses TRBV12-3 or TRBV12-4 and TRBJ2-5; D not resolved. Trimming removed 5 bases at V and 2 bases at J, with 3 bases between. The CDR3 runs to 11 residues. CDR3 in amino acids: CASSLQETQYF. The DNA for the CDR3 is TGTGCCAGCAGTCTGCAAGAGACCCAGTACTTC.